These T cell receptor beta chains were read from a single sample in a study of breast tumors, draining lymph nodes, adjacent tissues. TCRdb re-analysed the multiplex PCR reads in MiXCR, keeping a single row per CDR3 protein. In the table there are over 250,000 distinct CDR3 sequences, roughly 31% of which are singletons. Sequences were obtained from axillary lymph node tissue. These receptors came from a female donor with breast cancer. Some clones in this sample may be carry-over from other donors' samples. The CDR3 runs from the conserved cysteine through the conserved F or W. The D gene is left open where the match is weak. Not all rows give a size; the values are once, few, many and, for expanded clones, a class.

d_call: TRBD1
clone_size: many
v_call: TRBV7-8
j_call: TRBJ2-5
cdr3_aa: CASSLIQGAGYETQYF
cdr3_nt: TGTGCCAGCAGCTTAATCCAGGGGGCAGGTTATGAGACCCAGTACTTC

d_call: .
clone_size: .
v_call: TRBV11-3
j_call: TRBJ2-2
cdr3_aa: CASSLDFSPGGNANTGELFF
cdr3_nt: TGTGCCAGCAGCTTAGATTTTTCCCCCGGCGGTAACGCGAACACCGGGGAGCTGTTTTTT

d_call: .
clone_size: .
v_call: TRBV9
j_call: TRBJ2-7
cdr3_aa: CASSVGRSTYEQYF
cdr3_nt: TGTGCCAGCAGCGTGGGACGGAGTACTTACGAGCAGTACTTC

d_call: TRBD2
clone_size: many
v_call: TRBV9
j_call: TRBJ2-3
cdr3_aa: CASSVGGTSVGDTQYF
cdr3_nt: TGTGCCAGCAGCGTAGGTGGGACTAGCGTCGGAGATACGCAGTATTTT

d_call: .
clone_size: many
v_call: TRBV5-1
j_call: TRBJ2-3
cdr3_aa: CASSNRTSPTDTQYF
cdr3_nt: TGCGCCAGCAGCAACCGGACCTCCCCCACAGATACGCAGTATTTT

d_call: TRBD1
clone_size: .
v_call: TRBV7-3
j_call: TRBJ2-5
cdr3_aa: CASSLLQGVNEKLYF
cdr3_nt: TGTGCCAGCAGCCTACTACAGGGGGTTAATGAGAAACTGTACTTC

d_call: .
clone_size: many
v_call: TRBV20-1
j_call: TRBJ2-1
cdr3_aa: CSARGGWSYNEQFF
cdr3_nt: TGCAGTGCCAGGGGGGGATGGTCCTACAATGAGCAGTTCTTC

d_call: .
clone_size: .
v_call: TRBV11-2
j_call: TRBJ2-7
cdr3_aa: CASSLTGTPGQYF
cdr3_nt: TGTGCCAGCAGCTTGACAGGGACTCCCGGGCAGTACTTC

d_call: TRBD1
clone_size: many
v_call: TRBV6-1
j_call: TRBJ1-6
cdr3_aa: CASSDSTGGSDSPLHF
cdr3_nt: TGTGCCAGCAGTGATTCGACAGGGGGCTCGGATTCACCCCTCCACTTT

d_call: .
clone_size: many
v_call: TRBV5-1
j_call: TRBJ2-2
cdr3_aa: CASSLGAGGTGELFF
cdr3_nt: TGCGCCAGCAGCTTGGGGGCAGGTGGAACCGGGGAGCTGTTTTTT

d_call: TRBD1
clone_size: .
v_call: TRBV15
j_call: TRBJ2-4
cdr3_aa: CATSSQGDKNIQYF
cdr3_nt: TGTGCCACCAGCAGTCAGGGGGACAAAAACATTCAGTACTTC

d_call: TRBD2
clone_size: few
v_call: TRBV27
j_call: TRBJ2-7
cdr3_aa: CASRSAGGSLEQYF
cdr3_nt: TGTGCCAGCCGAAGCGCGGGAGGGTCTCTCGAGCAGTACTTC

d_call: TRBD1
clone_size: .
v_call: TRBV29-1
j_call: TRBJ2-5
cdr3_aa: CSCLKDRGSETQYF
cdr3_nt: TGCAGCTGCCTCAAGGACAGGGGATCCGAGACCCAGTACTTC

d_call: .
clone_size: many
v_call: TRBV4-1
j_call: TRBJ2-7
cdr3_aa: CASSQDGGTPTYEQYF
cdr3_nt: TGCGCCAGCAGCCAAGATGGGGGGACTCCGACCTACGAGCAGTACTTC

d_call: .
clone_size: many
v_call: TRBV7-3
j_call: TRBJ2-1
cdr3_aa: CASSSQSYNEQFF
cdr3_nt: TGTGCCAGCAGCTCTCAATCCTACAATGAGCAGTTCTTC

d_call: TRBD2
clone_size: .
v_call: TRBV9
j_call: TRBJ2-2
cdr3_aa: CASSWTSGRGELFF
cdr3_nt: TGTGCCAGCAGCTGGACTAGCGGGAGAGGTGAGCTGTTTTTT

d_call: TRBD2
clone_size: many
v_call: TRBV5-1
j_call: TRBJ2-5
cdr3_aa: CASSWGTSGIETQYF
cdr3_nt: TGCGCCAGCAGCTGGGGGACTAGCGGGATAGAGACCCAGTACTTC

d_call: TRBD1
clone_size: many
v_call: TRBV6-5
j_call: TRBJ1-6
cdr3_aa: CATARPGTGSSPLHF
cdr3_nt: TGTGCCACGGCCAGGCCCGGGACAGGGAGTTCACCCCTCCACTTT

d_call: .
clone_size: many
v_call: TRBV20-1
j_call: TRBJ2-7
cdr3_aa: CSAAGPLEQYF
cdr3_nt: TGCAGTGCAGCCGGGCCTTTGGAGCAGTACTTC

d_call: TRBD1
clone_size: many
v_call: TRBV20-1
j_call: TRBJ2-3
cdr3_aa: CSAVRGRTDTQYF
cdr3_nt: TGCAGTGCGGTCAGGGGGCGAACAGATACGCAGTATTTT

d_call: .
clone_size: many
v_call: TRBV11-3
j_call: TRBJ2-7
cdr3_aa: CASSLGRSLVHEQYF
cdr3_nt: TGTGCCAGCAGCTTGGGTCGATCCCTGGTCCACGAGCAGTACTTC

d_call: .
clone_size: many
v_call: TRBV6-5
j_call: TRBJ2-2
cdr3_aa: CASSRVLAGELFF
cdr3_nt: TGTGCCAGCAGCCGTGTTCTGGCCGGGGAGCTGTTTTTT

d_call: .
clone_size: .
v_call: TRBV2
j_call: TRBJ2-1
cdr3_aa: CASSVRGTHNEQFF
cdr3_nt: TGTGCCAGCAGTGTGAGGGGTACCCACAATGAGCAGTTCTTC

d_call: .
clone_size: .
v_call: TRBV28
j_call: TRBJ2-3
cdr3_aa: CATHPDTDTQYF
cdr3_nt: TGTGCCACCCACCCGGACACAGATACGCAGTATTTT

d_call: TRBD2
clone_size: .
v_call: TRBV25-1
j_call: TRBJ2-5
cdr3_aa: CASSEIGYAGVF
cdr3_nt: TGTGCCAGCAGTGAAATAGGGTACGCGGGGGTCTTC

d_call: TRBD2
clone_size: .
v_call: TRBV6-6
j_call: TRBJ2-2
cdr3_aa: CASSLTSGRAGAGELFF
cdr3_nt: TGTGCCAGCAGTCTGACTAGCGGGAGGGCCGGGGCCGGGGAGCTGTTTTTT

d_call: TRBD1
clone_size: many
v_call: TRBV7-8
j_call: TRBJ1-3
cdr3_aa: CASSSGQGNTIYF
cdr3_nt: TGTGCCAGCAGCTCGGGACAGGGAAACACCATATATTTT

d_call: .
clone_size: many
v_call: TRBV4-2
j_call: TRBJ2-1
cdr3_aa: CASSLNQGVNEQFF
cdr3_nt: TGTGCCAGCAGCCTAAATCAAGGGGTCAATGAGCAGTTCTTC

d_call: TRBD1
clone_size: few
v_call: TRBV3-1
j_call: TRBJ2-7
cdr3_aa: CASRRQGAPYEQYF
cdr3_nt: TGTGCCAGCAGACGACAGGGGGCCCCCTACGAGCAGTACTTC

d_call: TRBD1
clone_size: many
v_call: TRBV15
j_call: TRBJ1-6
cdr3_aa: CATSRIDRDGSPLHF
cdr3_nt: TGTGCCACCAGCAGAATAGACAGGGACGGTTCACCCCTCCACTTT

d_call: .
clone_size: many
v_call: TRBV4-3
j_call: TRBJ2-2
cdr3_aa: CASSQARTSNTGELFF
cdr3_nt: TGCGCCAGCAGCCAAGCGCGGACATCGAACACCGGGGAGCTGTTTTTT

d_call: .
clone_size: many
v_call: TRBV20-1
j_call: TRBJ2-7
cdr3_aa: CSARDKASGYEQYF
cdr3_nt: TGCAGTGCTAGAGATAAGGCTTCGGGATACGAGCAGTACTTC

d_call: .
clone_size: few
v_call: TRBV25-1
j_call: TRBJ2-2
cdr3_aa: CASFRGGGLDTGELFF
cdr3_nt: TGTGCCAGTTTCAGGGGGGGGGGGCTGGACACCGGGGAGCTGTTTTTT